This T cell receptor (beta chain) was found in a study of blood T cell repertoires in COVID-19. Study details: Samples came from the United States, Italy and Spain, spanning acute and convalescent COVID-19. The analysed material was cDNA or gDNA that came from T cells, B-cell-depleted T cells, or PBMCs.

Germline trimming cut 2 bases from V and 5 bases from J; bases unmatched to any gene: 7. CDR3 size: 14 residues. As handled by the study authors: Reference gene primers were amplified, and this amplification served to estimate nucleated cell counts. Sequencing used immunoSEQ multiplex PCR; TCRdb keeps in-frame clones, though not all of them. That table is the source of V, J and clone size, and D and trimming were worked out from the DNA. The repertoire has around 100,000 clones, 80% of them found once; the top ten carry about 12%. This receptor was identified in a woman in her seventies with acute or convalescent COVID-19. The chain employs TRBV5-3 and TRBJ2-7; 7 bases fit TRBD1. TRBV5-3 is an ORF, with its function uncertain. Input material: peripheral blood. The CDR3 DNA reads TGTGCCAGAAGCTTCCGACAGGGAGATAACGAGCAGTACGTC. It specifies CARSFRQGDNEQYV.